One and the same sample provided the 17 T cell receptor beta chains below, sequenced in a study of blood T cell repertoires in COVID-19. TCRdb keeps only in-frame clones here, not all; method: immunoSEQ multiplex PCR. The data show around 250,000 clones, with 85% to 90% seen just once and roughly 16% held by the top ten. The material sequenced was PBMCs or T cells enriched from blood (not recorded which). The receptors were gathered from a man aged 18 to 29 who had recovered from COVID-19.

The CDR3 here is CASSLVFGGITDTQYF. In DNA form, the CDR3 reads TGTGCCAGCAGCTTAGTCTTCGGCGGGATAACAGATACGCAGTATTTT. V is TRBV7-8 and J is TRBJ2-3, with a possible D match to TRBD2 (6 bases). The germline V and J ends were trimmed by 1 base and 3 bases, with 14 bases remaining between them. CDR1 and CDR2 (germline): SGHVS, FQNEAQ. This CDR3 region has 16 residues.

The V call is TRBV18, the J call TRBJ2-7, with 7 bases identical to TRBD2. The CDR3 covers 14 residues. With 3 bases clipped from V and 6 bases from J, the junction kept 8 bases outside the gene matches. Germline values: CDR1 KGHSH, CDR2 LQKENI. The DNA for the CDR3 is TGTGCCAGCTCACCCGGGCGGGAGCTGGTCGAGCAGTACTTC. Amino acid sequence: CASSPGRELVEQYF.

The CDR3 loop is CASSLQGGITDTEAFF. The CDR3 DNA follows: TGCGCCAGCAGCTTACAGGGCGGCATTACGGACACTGAAGCTTTCTTT. The chain recombines TRBV5-1 with TRBJ1-1, with D perhaps TRBD1 (6 bases). Trimming took off 2 bases at V and 3 bases at J, with 17 bases between the two ends. The CDR3 has 16 amino acids. CDR1 is SGHRS, CDR2 YFSETQ, per germline.

The chain carries TRBV5-1 and TRBJ1-5, with 8 bases that match TRBD1. This CDR3 spans 15 amino acids. With 4 bases clipped from V and 0 bases from J, the junction kept 3 bases outside the gene matches. Germline V gives CDR1 SGHRS, CDR2 YFSETQ. The CDR3 region has the DNA TGCGCCAGCAGCCTGACAGGGGTTAGCAATCAGCCCCAGCATTTT. As protein: CASSLTGVSNQPQHF.

This clone has just one count. The genes are TRBV11-2 and TRBJ1-1, with D maybe TRBD1 (6 bases). The CDR3 has 12 residues. The V end was cut by 3 bases, the J end by 11 bases, with 13 bases between. Looked up from germline, CDR1 is SGHAT and CDR2 is FQNNGV. As DNA, the CDR3 is TGTGCCAGCAGCTTGATGCAGGGGCAGGCTTTCTTT. It translates to CASSLMQGQAFF.

This chain links TRBV6-5 with TRBJ1-1; TRBD1 matches at 7 bases. Germline-derived CDR1 and CDR2 are MNHEY and SVGAGI. With V trimmed by 2 bases and J by 1 base, 7 bases remained unmatched. The CDR3 extends over 16 amino acids. Here the CDR3 reads CASSYPQGIANTEAFF. The CDR3 DNA is TGTGCCAGCAGTTACCCACAGGGGATTGCGAACACTGAAGCTTTCTTT.

V gene TRBV6-5 combines with J gene TRBJ2-3; 10 nucleotides align to TRBD2. Germline CDR1 reads MNHEY; CDR2 reads SVGAGI. The V gene end was trimmed by 7 bases and the J gene end by 3 bases; junction bases not matched to a gene: 4. The CDR3 loop spans 14 amino acids. The DNA for the CDR3 is TGTGCCAGCACCGAGCGGGGGGGGACAGATACGCAGTATTTT. Its protein product is CASTERGGTDTQYF.

J is TRBJ2-4 and V is TRBV9; no reliable D call. With 0 bases removed from V and 2 bases from J, the gap between germline ends came to 6 bases. Germline CDR1 is SGDLS and CDR2 is YYNGEE. The CDR3 has 14 amino acids. CDR3 DNA: TGTGCCAGCAGCGTAGACAGCACCAAAAACATTCAGTACTTC. Encoded protein: CASSVDSTKNIQYF.

This clone was detected only a few times. The CDR3 loop reads CASSQEGRDRVGEKLFF. The CDR3, as DNA: TGTGCCAGCAGCCAAGAAGGACGAGACAGGGTCGGAGAAAAACTGTTTTTT. J is TRBJ1-4 and V is TRBV4-2; TRBD1 matches 7 bases. Germline V gives CDR1 LGHNA, CDR2 YNFKEQ. J gave up 8 bases and V 0 bases, and 12 bases lay outside the gene matches. The length of the CDR3 is 17 residues.

The V gene is TRBV28, the J gene TRBJ2-5; a possible D gene is TRBD2 (7 bases). The CDR3 has 13 residues. The germline V and J ends were trimmed by 3 bases and 5 bases, with 10 bases remaining between them. CDR1 MDHEN and CDR2 SYDVKM come from the germline V gene. The CDR3 region has the DNA TGTGCCAGCAGTTTTGGGGGGGGCGAGACCCAGTACTTC. Amino acids: CASSFGGGETQYF.

The V gene is TRBV5-1, the J gene TRBJ2-2; D is possibly TRBD2 (5 bases). Trimming stripped 0 bases from V and 2 bases from J, with 11 bases between. In germline, CDR1 is SGHRS, CDR2 YFSETQ. The CDR3 contains 16 residues. Written as DNA, the CDR3 is TGCGCCAGCAGCTTGGCCATGAGGGCCAACACCGGGGAGCTGTTTTTT. Its protein product is CASSLAMRANTGELFF.

The chain employs TRBV5-4 and TRBJ2-1; TRBD2 matches at 13 bases. Germline CDR1 reads SGHNT; CDR2 reads YYREEE (reference sequence). The CDR3 is made up of 17 amino acids. The trim removed 5 bases at V and 5 bases at J, leaving 10 bases unmatched. The DNA for the CDR3 is TGTGCCAGCAGTCTGACTAGCGGGAGGTTGGCGAACAATGAGCAGTTCTTC. Translating it yields CASSLTSGRLANNEQFF.

This clone was picked up one time. The CDR3 sequence: CASSLGQITDTQYF. In DNA form, the CDR3 reads TGTGCCAGCAGCTTAGGACAGATCACAGATACGCAGTATTTT. The chain is built from TRBV7-2 and TRBJ2-3; perhaps TRBD1 as D (5 bases). V was pared by 1 base and J by 2 bases, with 7 bases between. This CDR3 contains 14 residues. The germline CDR1 and CDR2 sequences are SGHTA and FQGNSA. The entire variable domain, with the rest obtained from reference TRBV7-2 and TRBJ2-3, is as follows: GAGVSQSPSNKVTEKGKDVELRCDPISGHTALYWYRQSLGQGLEFLIYFQGNSAPDKSGLPSDRFSAERTGGSVSTLTIQRTQQEDSAVYLCASSLGQITDTQYFGPGTRLTVL.

The chain joins TRBV6-5 to TRBJ1-2; D is unclear. This CDR3 contains 14 residues. Per germline, CDR1 MNHEY and CDR2 SVGAGI. Trimming left V 2 bases short and J 2 bases short, with 9 bases between. This chain's CDR3 is CASSYGGANYGYTF. In nucleotides, the CDR3 is TGTGCCAGCAGTTACGGTGGAGCAAACTATGGCTACACCTTC.

The chain employs TRBV30 and TRBJ2-5, with a tentative D call TRBD2 (6 bases). The V end was cut by 4 bases, the J end by 4 bases, with 10 bases between. The CDR3 runs to 12 residues. Germline lookup yields CDR1 GTSNPN and CDR2 SVGIG (reference sequence). CDR3: CAWTMGGETQYF. CDR3 sequence (DNA): TGTGCCTGGACGATGGGGGGAGAGACCCAGTACTTC.

This clone was detected a few times. The chain couples TRBV4-2 to TRBJ2-7; D is unresolved. Germline loops: CDR1 LGHNA, CDR2 YNFKEQ. This CDR3 is built from 15 residues. Trimming took 0 bases from V and 2 from J, leaving 11 bases between them. CDR3 nucleotide sequence: TGTGCCAGCAGCCAAGAATCCCTGGAGCCCTACGAGCAGTACTTC. Translating it yields CASSQESLEPYEQYF.

The chain uses TRBV10-3 and TRBJ2-3; 11 bases match TRBD2. The CDR3 runs 15 residues. Germline lookup yields CDR1 ENHRY and CDR2 SYGVKD. V gave up 4 bases and J gave up 4 bases; unmatched junction bases: 4. CDR3 sequence: CAISVIAGGPDTQYF. The CDR3 coding sequence is TGTGCCATCAGTGTTATAGCGGGAGGGCCAGATACGCAGTATTTT.